This is a list of T cell receptor beta chains from one sample in a study of blood T cell repertoires in COVID-19. TCRdb keeps only in-frame clones here, not all; method: immunoSEQ multiplex PCR. The top ten clones hold roughly 15% of a sample with about 25,000 clones, around nine tenths of them seen once. The sequenced material came from peripheral blood. All receptors derive from a man between 65 and 85 years old with acute or convalescent COVID-19. The CDR3 runs from the conserved cysteine through the conserved F or W. A D gene is named only where the DNA matches it firmly. Rows may omit the clone size; those that give it use once, few, many or a size class.

d_call,cdr3_length,clone_size,j_call,v_call,cdr3_aa,cdr3_nt
TRBD1,19,-,TRBJ2-2,TRBV29-1,CSVEAWRWQGERGTGELFF,TGCAGCGTTGAAGCCTGGAGGTGGCAGGGGGAAAGGGGCACCGGGGAGCTGTTTTTT
TRBD1,14,-,TRBJ1-2,TRBV3-1/TRBV3-2,CASSPGDSAYGYTF,TGTGCCAGCAGCCCTGGGGACAGCGCTTATGGCTACACCTTC
-,12,few,TRBJ1-2,TRBV12-3/TRBV12-4,CASTGLDYGYTF,TGTGCCAGCACGGGATTAGACTATGGCTACACCTTC
TRBD1,19,once,TRBJ1-1,TRBV10-3,CAISASGTGGVPLNTEAFF,TGTGCCATCAGTGCATCGGGGACAGGGGGCGTCCCCCTCAACACTGAAGCTTTCTTT
-,15,-,TRBJ2-2,TRBV19,CASSSRTVNTGELFF,TGTGCCAGTAGTTCCCGGACAGTGAACACCGGGGAGCTGTTTTTT
TRBD1,12,-,TRBJ2-7,TRBV5-1,CASSRDSYEQYF,TGCGCCAGCAGCCGGGACAGCTACGAGCAGTACTTC
-,14,-,TRBJ1-2,TRBV28,CASNRGGANYGYTF,TGTGCCAGCAATCGCGGAGGCGCTAACTATGGCTACACCTTC
TRBD1,16,-,TRBJ2-3,TRBV6-1,CASSARGTGGTDTQYF,TGTGCCAGCAGTGCTAGGGGGACAGGGGGCACAGATACGCAGTATTTT
-,16,-,TRBJ1-6,TRBV7-9,CASSLWKAEPRSPLHF,TGTGCCAGCAGCTTATGGAAGGCGGAGCCGAGGTCACCCCTCCACTTT
TRBD2,15,large,TRBJ2-5,TRBV9,CPPRGGGGPQETQYF,TGCCCCCCCCGCGGCGGGGGGGGGCCCCAAGAGACCCAGTACTTC
-,14,once,TRBJ1-1,TRBV19,CASLRGSGGTEAFF,TGTGCCTCGTTGAGGGGGAGCGGGGGCACTGAAGCTTTCTTT
TRBD1,14,-,TRBJ2-5,TRBV5-1,CASSSGQGQETQYF,TGCGCCAGCAGCTCAGGACAGGGCCAAGAGACCCAGTACTTC
-,13,-,TRBJ1-1,TRBV19,CASSVTGFPEAFF,TGTGCCAGTAGTGTTACAGGGTTCCCTGAAGCTTTCTTT
TRBD2,14,-,TRBJ2-7,TRBV7-9,CASSLYLAADEQYF,TGTGCCAGCAGCTTATACCTAGCGGCGGACGAGCAGTACTTC
TRBD1,14,once,TRBJ1-1,TRBV2,CASSWDSGTTEAFF,TGTGCCAGCAGTTGGGACAGCGGTACCACGGAAGCTTTCTTT
TRBD2,13,few,TRBJ2-7,TRBV29-1,CSGTSGSFSEQYF,TGCAGCGGAACTAGCGGGAGTTTCTCCGAGCAGTACTTC
-,13,few,TRBJ2-7,TRBV7-9,CASSLGVGSEQYF,TGTGCCAGCAGCTTAGGTGTCGGTAGCGAGCAGTACTTC
-,14,-,TRBJ1-6,TRBV6-1,CASKGDPGNSPLHF,TGTGCCAGCAAGGGGGACCCTGGGAATTCACCCCTCCACTTT
TRBD1,14,-,TRBJ2-7,TRBV5-5,CASSLNRGRYEQYF,TGTGCCAGCAGCTTGAACAGGGGGCGGTACGAGCAGTACTTC
-,15,-,TRBJ1-4,TRBV21-1,CASSRTGVLDEKLFF,TGTGCCAGCAGCAGGACAGGGGTCCTGGATGAAAAACTGTTTTTT
-,13,-,TRBJ2-1,TRBV19,CASSWDTGSKQFF,TGTGCCAGTAGTTGGGACACGGGTTCAAAGCAGTTCTTC
-,14,-,TRBJ2-1,TRBV5-4,CASSGSSTYNEQFF,TGTGCCAGCAGCGGGAGTTCGACCTACAATGAGCAGTTCTTC
TRBD1,14,-,TRBJ2-5,TRBV27,CASRPGGKQETQYF,TGTGCCAGCAGACCAGGGGGAAAACAAGAGACCCAGTACTTC
TRBD2,16,-,TRBJ2-3,TRBV4-1,CASSQELAGGPNTQYF,TGCGCCAGCAGCCAAGAGCTAGCGGGAGGTCCAAATACGCAGTATTTT
-,16,-,TRBJ1-5,TRBV7-2,CASSLERGGRNQPQHF,TGTGCCAGCAGCTTAGAACGAGGGGGAAGGAATCAGCCCCAGCATTTT
-,20,-,TRBJ2-1,TRBV27,CASSITRGRRLLVSYNEQFF,TGTGCCAGCAGTATCACTCGCGGTCGTAGGCTACTAGTTTCCTACAATGAGCAGTTCTTC
TRBD2,18,-,TRBJ2-1,TRBV4-3,CASSQGIAAGIGGHEQFF,TGCGCCAGCAGCCAAGGAATTGCAGCGGGGATAGGAGGCCATGAGCAGTTCTTC
-,13,-,TRBJ1-1,TRBV7-2,CASRGARNTEAFF,TGTGCCAGCCGTGGGGCGAGAAACACTGAAGCTTTCTTT
-,14,-,TRBJ1-6,TRBV3-1/TRBV3-2,CASSQQGSNSPLHF,TGTGCCAGCAGCCAACAGGGGTCTAATTCACCCCTCCACTTT
-,12,-,TRBJ1-1,TRBV29-1,CSVDAGIPEAFF,TGCAGCGTTGATGCAGGGATCCCTGAAGCTTTCTTT
TRBD1,15,-,TRBJ2-4,TRBV29-1,CSGRDRGQGKNIQYF,TGCAGCGGCCGGGACAGGGGTCAGGGCAAAAACATTCAGTACTTC
-,12,-,TRBJ2-7,TRBV6-5,CASRDSIYEQYF,TGTGCCAGCAGGGACAGTATCTACGAGCAGTACTTC
TRBD1,15,once,TRBJ2-7,TRBV4-1,CASSQTQGLLDEQYF,TGCGCCAGCAGCCAAACACAGGGGTTGTTAGACGAGCAGTACTTC
-,12,-,TRBJ1-1,TRBV6-6,CASSYLGEGAFF,TGTGCCAGCAGTTACTTGGGAGAAGGAGCTTTCTTT
-,15,-,TRBJ2-3,TRBV9,CASSVPTDGTDTQYF,TGTGCCAGCAGCGTACCTACAGATGGCACAGATACGCAGTATTTT
TRBD1,16,-,TRBJ2-7,TRBV4-3,CASSQDLGTGPNEQYF,TGCGCCAGCAGCCAAGATCTTGGGACAGGGCCCAACGAGCAGTACTTC
TRBD1,16,-,TRBJ2-2,TRBV7-9,CAREPGQGANTGELFF,TGTGCCAGGGAACCGGGACAGGGTGCGAACACCGGGGAGCTGTTTTTT